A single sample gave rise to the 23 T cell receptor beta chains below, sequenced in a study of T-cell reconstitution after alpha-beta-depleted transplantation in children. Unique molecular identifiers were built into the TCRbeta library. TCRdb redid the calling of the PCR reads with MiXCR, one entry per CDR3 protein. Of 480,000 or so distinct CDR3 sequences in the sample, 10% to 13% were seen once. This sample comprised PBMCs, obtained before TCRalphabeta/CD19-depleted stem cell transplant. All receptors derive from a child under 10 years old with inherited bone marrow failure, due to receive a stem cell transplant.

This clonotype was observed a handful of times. CDR3 loop: CASSQETAGSGSSYNEQFF. The CDR3 region has the DNA TGCGCCAGCAGCCAAGAGACCGCGGGTAGCGGGAGCTCCTACAATGAGCAGTTCTTC. This chain links TRBV4-3 with TRBJ2-1; TRBD2 matches at 9 bases. CDR3 size: 19 residues. Germline lookup yields CDR1 LGHNA and CDR2 YSLEER. V shed 0 bases and J 0 bases; nucleotides not matched to a gene: 9.

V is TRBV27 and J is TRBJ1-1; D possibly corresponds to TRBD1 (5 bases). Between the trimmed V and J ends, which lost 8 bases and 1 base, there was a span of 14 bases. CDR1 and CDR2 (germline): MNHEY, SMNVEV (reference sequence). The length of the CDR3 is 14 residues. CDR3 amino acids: CASRWGGRNTEAFF. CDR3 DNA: TGTGCCAGCCGCTGGGGGGGTAGGAACACTGAAGCTTTCTTT.

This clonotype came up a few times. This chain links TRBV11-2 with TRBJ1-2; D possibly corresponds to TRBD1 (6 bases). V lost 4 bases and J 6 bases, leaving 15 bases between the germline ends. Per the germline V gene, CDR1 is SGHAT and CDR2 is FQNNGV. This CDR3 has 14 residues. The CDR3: CASSSLTGWDGYTF. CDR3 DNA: TGTGCCAGCAGCTCCTTAACAGGGTGGGATGGCTACACCTTC.

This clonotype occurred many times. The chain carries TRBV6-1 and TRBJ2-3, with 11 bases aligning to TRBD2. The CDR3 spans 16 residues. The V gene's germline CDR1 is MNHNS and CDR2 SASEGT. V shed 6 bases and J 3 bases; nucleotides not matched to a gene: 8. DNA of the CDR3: TGTGCCAGCAGCCTCCCACTAGCGGGAGTTACAGATACGCAGTATTTT. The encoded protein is CASSLPLAGVTDTQYF.

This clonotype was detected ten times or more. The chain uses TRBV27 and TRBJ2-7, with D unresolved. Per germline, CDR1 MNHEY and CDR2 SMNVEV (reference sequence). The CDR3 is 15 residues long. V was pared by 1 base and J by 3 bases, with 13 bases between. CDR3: CASSLYGSEYYEQYF. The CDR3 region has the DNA TGTGCCAGCAGTTTATACGGTTCAGAGTACTACGAGCAGTACTTC.

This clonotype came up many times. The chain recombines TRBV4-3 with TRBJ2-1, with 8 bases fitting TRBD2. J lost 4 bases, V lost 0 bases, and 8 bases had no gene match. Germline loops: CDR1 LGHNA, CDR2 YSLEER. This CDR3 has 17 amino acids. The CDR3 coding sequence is TGCGCCAGCAGCCAAGATCCCATTAGCGGGGATTACAATGAGCAGTTCTTC. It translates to CASSQDPISGDYNEQFF.

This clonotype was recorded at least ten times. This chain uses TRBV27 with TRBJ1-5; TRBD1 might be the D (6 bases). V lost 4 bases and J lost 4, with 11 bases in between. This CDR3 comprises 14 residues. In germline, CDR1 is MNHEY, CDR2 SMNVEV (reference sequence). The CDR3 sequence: CASSSTGANQPQHF. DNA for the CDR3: TGTGCCAGCAGTTCAACGGGGGCAAATCAGCCCCAGCATTTT.

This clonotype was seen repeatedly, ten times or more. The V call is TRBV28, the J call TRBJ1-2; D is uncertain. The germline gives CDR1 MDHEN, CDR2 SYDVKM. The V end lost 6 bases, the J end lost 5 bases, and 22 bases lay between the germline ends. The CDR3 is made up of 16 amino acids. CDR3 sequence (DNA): TGTGCCAGCAGGGATACCGGGTCCCCCTTTACTTATGGCTACACCTTC. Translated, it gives CASRDTGSPFTYGYTF.

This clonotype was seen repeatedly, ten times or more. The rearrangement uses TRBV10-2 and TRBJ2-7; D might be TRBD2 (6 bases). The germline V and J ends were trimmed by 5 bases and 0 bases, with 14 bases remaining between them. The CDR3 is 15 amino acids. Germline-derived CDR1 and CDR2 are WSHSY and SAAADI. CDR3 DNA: TGCGCCAGCAGTTCCCCAGCGGGCCCCTCCTACGAGCAGTACTTC. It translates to CASSSPAGPSYEQYF.

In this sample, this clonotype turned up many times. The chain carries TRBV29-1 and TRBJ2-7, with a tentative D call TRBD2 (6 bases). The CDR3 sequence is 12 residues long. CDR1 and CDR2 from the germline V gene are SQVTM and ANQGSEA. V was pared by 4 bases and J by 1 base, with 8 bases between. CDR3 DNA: TGCAGCGTTGGGGGGGAGTCCTACGAGCAGTACTTC. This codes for CSVGGESYEQYF.

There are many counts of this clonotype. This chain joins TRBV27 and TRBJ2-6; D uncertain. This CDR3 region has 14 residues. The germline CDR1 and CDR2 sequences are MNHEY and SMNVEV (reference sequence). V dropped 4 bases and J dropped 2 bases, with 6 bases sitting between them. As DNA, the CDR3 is TGTGCCAGCAGTTCCCTGACTGGGGCCAACGTCCTGACTTTC. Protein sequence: CASSSLTGANVLTF.

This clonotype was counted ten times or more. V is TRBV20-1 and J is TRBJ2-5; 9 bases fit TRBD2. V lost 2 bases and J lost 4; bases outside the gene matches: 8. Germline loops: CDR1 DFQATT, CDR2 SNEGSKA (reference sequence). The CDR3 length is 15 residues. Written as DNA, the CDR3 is TGCAGTGCTAGACCTCCCGGACTAGCGTCAGAGACCCAGTACTTC. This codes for CSARPPGLASETQYF.

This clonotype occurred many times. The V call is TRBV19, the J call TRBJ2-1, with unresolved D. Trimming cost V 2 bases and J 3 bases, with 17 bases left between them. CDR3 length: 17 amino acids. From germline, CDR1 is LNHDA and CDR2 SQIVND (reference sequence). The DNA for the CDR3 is TGTGCCAGTAGTATATCGGTAACCCCTGGCTACTACAATGAGCAGTTCTTC. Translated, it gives CASSISVTPGYYNEQFF.

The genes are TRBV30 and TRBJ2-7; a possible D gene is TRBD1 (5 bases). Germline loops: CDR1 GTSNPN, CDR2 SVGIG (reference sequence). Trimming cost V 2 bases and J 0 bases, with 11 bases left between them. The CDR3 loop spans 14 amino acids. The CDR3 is CAWSSTDSSYEQYF. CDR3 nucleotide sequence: TGTGCCTGGAGTTCAACCGACAGCTCCTACGAGCAGTACTTC.

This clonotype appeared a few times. Here the CDR3 reads CASSVLSGDPNTIYF. As DNA, the CDR3 is TGTGCCAGCAGCGTATTATCTGGGGACCCCAACACCATATATTTT. This chain links TRBV9 with TRBJ1-3; tentatively, D is TRBD1 (5 bases). Per germline, CDR1 SGDLS and CDR2 YYNGEE. The ends were cut back, 1 base at V and 7 bases at J, with 15 bases in the middle. The CDR3 has 15 amino acids.

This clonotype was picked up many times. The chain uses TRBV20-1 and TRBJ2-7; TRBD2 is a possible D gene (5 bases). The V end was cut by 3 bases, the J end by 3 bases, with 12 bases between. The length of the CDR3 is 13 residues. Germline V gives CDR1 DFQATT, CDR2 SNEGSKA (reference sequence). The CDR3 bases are TGCAGTGCTAGGAGTCGGGGTGGCTACGAGCAGTACTTC. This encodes CSARSRGGYEQYF.

Here the CDR3 reads CASSLGRFSNQPQHF. CDR3 DNA sequence: TGTGCCAGCAGCTTGGGGCGGTTTAGCAATCAGCCCCAGCATTTT. The V gene is TRBV5-5, the J gene TRBJ1-5; D call uncertain. The germline gives CDR1 SGHKS, CDR2 YYEKEE (reference sequence). The CDR3 covers 15 residues. V gave up 0 bases and J gave up 0 bases, with 7 bases separating them.

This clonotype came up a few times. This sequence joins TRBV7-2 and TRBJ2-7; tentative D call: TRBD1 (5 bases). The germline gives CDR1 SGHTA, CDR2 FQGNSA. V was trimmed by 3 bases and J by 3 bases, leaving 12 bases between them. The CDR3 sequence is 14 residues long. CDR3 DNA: TGTGCCAGCAGCTTCAGGGTAATTAGCTACGAGCAGTACTTC. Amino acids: CASSFRVISYEQYF.

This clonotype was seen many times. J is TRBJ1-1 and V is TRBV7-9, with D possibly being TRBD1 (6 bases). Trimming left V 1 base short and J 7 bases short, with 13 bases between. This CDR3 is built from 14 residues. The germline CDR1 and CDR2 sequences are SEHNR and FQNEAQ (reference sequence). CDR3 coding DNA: TGTGCCAGCAGCTTAGAGGGGGTTCGCGGTGAAGCTTTCTTT. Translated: CASSLEGVRGEAFF. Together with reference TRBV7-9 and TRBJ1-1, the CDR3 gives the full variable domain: DTGVSQNPRHKITKRGQNVTFRCDPISEHNRLYWYRQTLGQGPEFLTYFQNEAQLEKSRLLSDRFSAERPKGSFSTLEIQRTEQGDSAMYLCASSLEGVRGEAFFGQGTRLTVV.

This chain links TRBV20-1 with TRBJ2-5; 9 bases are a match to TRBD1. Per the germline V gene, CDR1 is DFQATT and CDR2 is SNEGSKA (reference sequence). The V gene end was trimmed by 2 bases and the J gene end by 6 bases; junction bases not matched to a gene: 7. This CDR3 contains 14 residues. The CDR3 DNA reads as TGCAGTGCTAGACCTACAGGGGGCAGGCAGACCCAGTACTTC. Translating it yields CSARPTGGRQTQYF.

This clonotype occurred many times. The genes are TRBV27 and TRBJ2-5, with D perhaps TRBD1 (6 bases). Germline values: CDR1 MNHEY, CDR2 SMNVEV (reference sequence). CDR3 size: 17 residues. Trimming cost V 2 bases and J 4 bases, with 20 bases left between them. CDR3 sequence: CASSLNAGDGIGETQYF. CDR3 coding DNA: TGTGCCAGCAGTTTAAACGCAGGGGACGGGATCGGAGAGACCCAGTACTTC.

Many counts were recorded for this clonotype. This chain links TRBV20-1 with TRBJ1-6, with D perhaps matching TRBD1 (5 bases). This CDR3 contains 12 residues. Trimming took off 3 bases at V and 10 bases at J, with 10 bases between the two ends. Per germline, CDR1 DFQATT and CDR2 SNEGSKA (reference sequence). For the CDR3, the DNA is TGCAGTGCTAGTGACAGACGATCACCCCTCCACTTT. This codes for CSASDRRSPLHF.

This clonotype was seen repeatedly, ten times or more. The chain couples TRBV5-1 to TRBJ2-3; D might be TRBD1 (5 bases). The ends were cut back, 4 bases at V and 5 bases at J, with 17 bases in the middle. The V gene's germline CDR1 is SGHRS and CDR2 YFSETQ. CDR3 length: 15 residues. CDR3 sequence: CASSRLVGRGDTQYF. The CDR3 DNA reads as TGCGCCAGCAGCCGACTCGTGGGGCGCGGAGATACGCAGTATTTT.